The 25 T cell receptor beta chains given below trace back to one sample, sequenced in a study of blood T cell repertoires in COVID-19. Clones were read by immunoSEQ multiplex PCR, and TCRdb kept only the in-frame ones, dropping some. Of around 140,000 clones detected, about four fifths appear once; the ten largest clones hold roughly 9.1%. The specimen sequenced was peripheral blood. The receptors stem from a woman between 55 and 75 years old with active or convalescent COVID-19.

The chain links TRBV10-3 to TRBJ2-7; D perhaps matches TRBD2 (5 bases). The CDR3 runs 15 residues. CDR1 is ENHRY, CDR2 SYGVKD, per germline. Trimming removed 2 bases from V and 2 bases from J, with 13 bases in between. The CDR3 loop is CAISERLAVTYEQYF. Written as DNA, the CDR3 is TGTGCCATCAGTGAGAGGCTAGCCGTTACCTACGAGCAGTACTTC.

This clone was detected a few times. The CDR3 loop is CASKNHRDGNSPLHF. In nucleotides, the CDR3 is TGTGCCAGCAAAAACCACAGGGATGGGAATTCACCCCTCCACTTT. The V call is TRBV6-5, the J call TRBJ1-6; tentative D call: TRBD1 (6 bases). Germline V gene sequence: CDR1 MNHEY, CDR2 SVGAGI. V lost 7 bases and J 7 bases, leaving 17 bases between the germline ends. The CDR3 covers 15 residues.

The chain has TRBV29-1 and TRBJ2-7; possible D gene TRBD1, 6 bases. This CDR3 is 13 amino acids long. CDR1 is SQVTM and CDR2 is ANQGSEA in the germline V gene. Trimming pared 7 bases from V and 3 bases from J, leaving 16 bases between. The CDR3: CSAEADRFYEQYV. The CDR3 region has the DNA TGCAGCGCCGAGGCGGACAGATTCTACGAGCAGTACGTC.

The chain employs TRBV10-3 and TRBJ1-2; weak D call: TRBD1 (5 bases). Germline V gives CDR1 ENHRY, CDR2 SYGVKD. The CDR3 covers 11 residues. Trimming left V 2 bases short and J 9 bases short, with 7 bases between. The chain's CDR3 is CAISEQGSYTF. As DNA, the CDR3 is TGTGCCATCAGTGAGCAGGGTAGCTACACCTTC.

The table lists this clone with a few counts. The V and J genes are TRBV12-3 or TRBV12-4 and TRBJ1-1; 8 bases map to TRBD1. Germline trimming cut 6 bases from V and 7 bases from J; bases unmatched to any gene: 7. The CDR3 consists of 13 residues. In DNA, the CDR3 is TGTGCCAGCAGGCCCGGGACAGGACTTGAAGCTTTCTTT. This codes for CASRPGTGLEAFF.

The chain uses TRBV7-2 and TRBJ1-1; 9 bases are shared with TRBD1. Losses at the gene ends were 5 bases for V and 14 bases for J; bases not matched to a gene: 6. CDR3 length: 11 residues. Germline V CDR1 and CDR2: SGHTA, FQGNSA. CDR3 residues: CASSRDRVLFF. For the CDR3, the DNA is TGTGCCAGCAGCCGGGACAGGGTGTTATTCTTT.

The rearrangement uses TRBV5-1 and TRBJ1-3; TRBD1 matches at 7 bases. The V gene's germline CDR1 is SGHRS and CDR2 YFSETQ. With 4 bases clipped from V and 2 bases from J, the junction kept 3 bases outside the gene matches. The CDR3 consists of 14 residues. The CDR3 nucleotides are TGCGCCAGCAGCGCAGGGGGGACTGGAAACACCATATATTTT. Its protein is CASSAGGTGNTIYF.

The chain joins TRBV6-5 to TRBJ2-7; 10 nucleotides line up with TRBD2. CDR3 size: 15 residues. The J segment lost 2 bases and the V segment lost 5 bases, leaving 6 bases of the junction unmatched. Germline-derived CDR1 and CDR2 are MNHEY and SVGAGI. CDR3 sequence: CASSLRTSGTYEQYF. The CDR3 region has the DNA TGTGCCAGCAGTCTACGGACTAGCGGCACCTACGAGCAGTACTTC.

The chain uses TRBV6-6 and TRBJ1-1; D unclear. Germline loops: CDR1 MNHNY, CDR2 SVGAGI (reference sequence). This CDR3 has 12 residues. Trimming removed 5 bases at V and 0 bases at J, with 4 bases between. The CDR3, as DNA: TGTGCCAGCAGTACACTGAACACTGAAGCTTTCTTT. It encodes CASSTLNTEAFF.

This clone was detected only a few times. The chain joins TRBV30 to TRBJ1-5, with a tentative D call TRBD1 (6 bases). CDR1 and CDR2 from the germline V gene are GTSNPN and SVGIG (reference sequence). The CDR3 is 13 residues long. With 2 bases removed from V and 6 bases from J, the gap between germline ends came to 11 bases. This chain's CDR3 is CAWSTQGSQPQHF. The CDR3 DNA sequence: TGTGCCTGGAGTACACAGGGCTCTCAGCCCCAGCATTTT.

Only a few counts were recorded for this clone. The chain couples TRBV7-9 to TRBJ1-3, with unresolved D. The CDR3 totals 14 residues. Germline CDR1 reads SEHNR; CDR2 reads FQNEAQ (reference sequence). The V gene lost 2 bases and the J gene lost 1 base, with 6 bases spanning the gap. CDR3 DNA: TGTGCCAGCAGCTTATCCAGTTCTGGAAACACCATATATTTT. Translating gives CASSLSSSGNTIYF. The full variable domain, in which reference TRBV7-9 and TRBJ1-3 provide the parts outside the CDR3, is DTGVSQNPRHKITKRGQNVTFRCDPISEHNRLYWYRQTLGQGPEFLTYFQNEAQLEKSRLLSDRFSAERPKGSFSTLEIQRTEQGDSAMYLCASSLSSSGNTIYFGEGSWLTVV.

This sequence joins TRBV9 and TRBJ2-2; TRBD2 matches 7 bases. This CDR3 is built from 15 residues. In germline, CDR1 is SGDLS, CDR2 YYNGEE. V lost 0 bases and J lost 5; bases outside the gene matches: 4. CDR3: CASSVAGGWTGELFF. The CDR3 DNA follows: TGTGCCAGCAGCGTAGCGGGAGGATGGACCGGGGAGCTGTTTTTT.

This chain uses TRBV7-2 with TRBJ1-4; the match to TRBD1 covers 10 bases. This CDR3 is built from 15 residues. Germline lookup yields CDR1 SGHTA and CDR2 FQGNSA. Germline trimming cut 3 bases from V and 8 bases from J; bases unmatched to any gene: 6. The CDR3 DNA sequence: TGTGCCAGCAGCTTTCCCGGGACAGGGGCCGAAAAACTGTTTTTT. Translated: CASSFPGTGAEKLFF.

This clone was seen just once. The V and J genes are TRBV2 and TRBJ2-1, with unresolved D. The CDR3 covers 15 residues. V shed 2 bases and J shed 0 bases, with 8 bases lying between them. Germline V CDR1 and CDR2: SNHLY, FYNNEI. CDR3 protein: CASSEMRSSYNEQFF. CDR3 sequence (DNA): TGTGCCAGCAGTGAAATGAGGAGCTCCTACAATGAGCAGTTCTTC. Supplemented by reference TRBV2 and TRBJ2-1, the full variable domain reads EPEVTQTPSHQVTQMGQEVILRCVPISNHLYFYWYRQILGQKVEFLVSFYNNEISEKSEIFDDQFSVERPDGSNFTLKIRSTKLEDSAMYFCASSEMRSSYNEQFFGPGTRLTVL.

This clone has a handful of counts. This chain links TRBV3-1 (or the pseudogene TRBV3-2) with TRBJ2-1, with D unclear. The CDR3 is 13 residues long. CDR1 and CDR2 (germline): LGHDT, YNNKEL (reference sequence). The V end was cut by 1 base, the J end by 6 bases, with 7 bases between. CDR3 sequence reads: CASSQGPINEQFF. The CDR3 bases are TGTGCCAGCAGCCAAGGGCCGATCAATGAGCAGTTCTTC.

The chain is built from TRBV10-1 and TRBJ1-5, with 7 bases fitting TRBD1. From germline, CDR1 is WNHNN and CDR2 SYGVQD (reference sequence). V trimming: 2 bases; J trimming: 3 bases; junction bases outside the gene matches: 7. The CDR3 totals 16 residues. The CDR3 region is CASSEEPGQNNQPQHF. For the CDR3, the DNA is TGCGCCAGCAGTGAGGAACCGGGACAGAACAATCAGCCCCAGCATTTT.

J is TRBJ1-5 and V is TRBV19, with TRBD1 as a possible D gene (5 bases). CDR1 is LNHDA, CDR2 SQIVND, per germline (reference sequence). With 3 bases removed from V and 11 bases from J, the gap between germline ends came to 11 bases. The CDR3 consists of 12 residues. This CDR3 is CASSIREGAQHF. DNA of the CDR3: TGTGCCAGTAGTATCAGGGAAGGAGCCCAGCATTTT.

V usage is TRBV10-1 and J usage is TRBJ1-2; perhaps TRBD1 as D (5 bases). The CDR3 is 15 amino acids. Germline CDR1 reads WNHNN; CDR2 reads SYGVQD (reference sequence). V gave up 8 bases and J gave up 4 bases, with 20 bases separating them. Here the CDR3 reads CASDLKRREFYGYTF. The CDR3 DNA reads TGCGCCAGCGACTTAAAGCGCAGGGAATTCTATGGCTACACCTTC.

This chain links TRBV28 with TRBJ1-1; a possible D gene is TRBD1 (6 bases). This CDR3 spans 14 amino acids. CDR1 is MDHEN, CDR2 SYDVKM, per germline. Trimming pared 6 bases from V and 3 bases from J, leaving 14 bases between. CDR3 amino acids: CASRPPTGHTEAFF. As DNA, the CDR3 is TGTGCCAGCAGGCCCCCCACAGGGCACACTGAAGCTTTCTTT.

This chain connects TRBV6-5 to TRBJ2-3, with 7 bases fitting TRBD1. The V gene's germline CDR1 is MNHEY and CDR2 SVGAGI. This CDR3 contains 14 residues. V shed 6 bases and J 1 base; nucleotides not matched to a gene: 4. The CDR3 protein is CASRVQGRTDTQYF. The DNA of the CDR3 is TGTGCCAGCAGGGTACAGGGGCGCACAGATACGCAGTATTTT.

This chain uses TRBV11-2 with TRBJ2-1, with D hard to call. Germline V gene data show CDR1 as SGHAT and CDR2 as FQNNGV. The CDR3 length is 12 residues. V was clipped by 4 bases and J by 7 bases, with 8 bases between them. The CDR3: CASSSLVNEQFF. The DNA of the CDR3 is TGTGCCAGCAGCTCATTAGTAAATGAGCAGTTCTTC.

V is TRBV6-5 and J is TRBJ1-1; TRBD1 is a possible D gene (5 bases). The germline gives CDR1 MNHEY, CDR2 SVGAGI. Trimming shortened V by 7 bases and J by 7 bases, and 13 bases separated the two germline ends. The CDR3 totals 12 residues. The CDR3 loop is CASTSRDSEAFF. The CDR3 region has the DNA TGTGCCAGCACCTCACGCGACAGTGAAGCTTTCTTT.

The chain combines TRBV2 with TRBJ1-3; D is undetermined. This CDR3 region has 11 residues. V was trimmed by 7 bases and J by 6 bases, leaving 7 bases between them. Germline loops: CDR1 SNHLY, CDR2 FYNNEI. CDR3 coding DNA: TGTGCCAGCACCTTAGAAAACACCATATATTTT. Translation: CASTLENTIYF.

The chain has TRBV6-2 or TRBV6-3 and TRBJ1-1; no clear D gene. From germline, CDR1 is MNHEY and CDR2 SVGEGT. The length of the CDR3 is 16 residues. Trimming cost V 0 bases and J 1 base, with 12 bases left between them. In DNA, the CDR3 is TGTGCCAGCAGTTACTCCCGGACGGGAAAGAACACTGAAGCTTTCTTT. This codes for CASSYSRTGKNTEAFF.

The rearrangement links TRBV9 to TRBJ2-3; 9 bases match TRBD1. Germline CDR1 reads SGDLS; CDR2 reads YYNGEE. J lost 3 bases, V lost 4 bases, and 6 bases had no gene match. The CDR3 covers 15 residues. The chain's CDR3 is CASSPGQGWTDTQYF. The CDR3 DNA follows: TGTGCCAGCAGCCCAGGACAGGGGTGGACAGATACGCAGTATTTT.